The rows below give T cell receptor beta chains drawn from one sample of a study of blood T cell repertoires in COVID-19. The method was immunoSEQ multiplex PCR; TCRdb's version includes in-frame clones alone and lacks a portion of them. The sample has under 45,000 clones; roughly 73% are singletons. Sequenced material: peripheral blood. These receptors originate from a man aged 60 to 75 with acute or convalescent COVID-19. Both conserved end residues are trimmed from each CDR3. A D gene is named only where the DNA matches it firmly.

D: TRBD1
V: TRBV7-9
CDR3: ASSSLSLDRGKETQY

D: NA
V: TRBV10-3
CDR3: AARTGGSTEAF

D: TRBD1
V: TRBV6-5
CDR3: ASKRGLGNTEAF

D: TRBD1
V: TRBV7-9
CDR3: ASSFTGATNYGYT

D: NA
V: TRBV7-2
CDR3: ASSLVGAGTQNIQY

D: NA
V: TRBV2
CDR3: ASSDGGTGYNEQF

D: NA
V: TRBV29-1
CDR3: SAASGGLSGANVLT

D: TRBD1
V: TRBV7-8
CDR3: ASTRELDRLLGGYT

D: NA
V: TRBV3-1/TRBV3-2
CDR3: ASSQDPGSKSGYT

D: NA
V: TRBV27
CDR3: ASQVTSGETQY

D: TRBD2
V: TRBV3-1/TRBV3-2
CDR3: ASSQVVVAGRTDTQY

D: TRBD1
V: TRBV27
CDR3: ASSQTRDRVDTEAF

D: NA
V: TRBV29-1
CDR3: SVLGRSYNEQF

D: TRBD1
V: TRBV3-1/TRBV3-2
CDR3: ASSQDWGGTGLTPLH

D: NA
V: TRBV9
CDR3: ASSVPGGGSGYNEQF

D: NA
V: TRBV9
CDR3: ASSVAAIDQPQH

D: NA
V: TRBV6-4
CDR3: ASSVSGRTGELF

D: NA
V: TRBV14
CDR3: ASSQAGGFWYEQY

D: NA
V: TRBV11-2
CDR3: ASRYTRELPDTQY

D: TRBD1
V: TRBV28
CDR3: ASSLSAGQGSGYT

D: TRBD1
V: TRBV12-5
CDR3: ASGPDRGGSYNEQF

D: TRBD1
V: TRBV5-1
CDR3: ASSLGGGQGSNQPQH

D: TRBD1
V: TRBV10-3
CDR3: AISESVTGGGSYGYT

D: NA
V: TRBV21-1
CDR3: ASSKRGQGGSGYT

D: TRBD2
V: TRBV4-1
CDR3: ASSQLAGVTYEQY

D: TRBD1
V: TRBV6-6
CDR3: ASSTAPGTGVEQY

D: TRBD2
V: TRBV30
CDR3: AWTGLAPFTDTQY

D: NA
V: TRBV19
CDR3: ASSIESVFLDTQY

D: TRBD1
V: TRBV25-1
CDR3: ASSGQGNTGELF

D: NA
V: TRBV6-7
CDR3: ASSYGGAGGYT